A single T cell receptor (beta chain) is shown here with its context. CDR1 ENHRY and CDR2 SYGVKD come from the germline V gene. Unmatched junction bases numbered 7, after V lost 6 bases and J lost 0 bases. CDR3 size: 17 residues. The data were produced by immunoSEQ multiplex PCR, yet TCRdb's version contains in-frame clones alone and is incomplete. The sample lists about 160,000 clones; over 65% were seen once. The sample comes from a study of blood T cell repertoires in COVID-19. The overall study: Acute and convalescent COVID-19 samples came from the United States, Italy and Spain. The analysed material was cDNA or gDNA that came from T cells, B-cell-depleted T cells, or PBMCs.

This chain uses TRBV10-3 with TRBJ1-3, with 11 bases aligning to TRBD1. Sequencing was done on a sample of peripheral blood. The sequence was collected from a man in his sixties with acute or convalescent COVID-19. CDR3 sequence (DNA): TGTGCCATCAGAAGTCTGGGACAGGGGGGCTCTGGAAACACCATATATTTT. Its translation: CAIRSLGQGGSGNTIYF.